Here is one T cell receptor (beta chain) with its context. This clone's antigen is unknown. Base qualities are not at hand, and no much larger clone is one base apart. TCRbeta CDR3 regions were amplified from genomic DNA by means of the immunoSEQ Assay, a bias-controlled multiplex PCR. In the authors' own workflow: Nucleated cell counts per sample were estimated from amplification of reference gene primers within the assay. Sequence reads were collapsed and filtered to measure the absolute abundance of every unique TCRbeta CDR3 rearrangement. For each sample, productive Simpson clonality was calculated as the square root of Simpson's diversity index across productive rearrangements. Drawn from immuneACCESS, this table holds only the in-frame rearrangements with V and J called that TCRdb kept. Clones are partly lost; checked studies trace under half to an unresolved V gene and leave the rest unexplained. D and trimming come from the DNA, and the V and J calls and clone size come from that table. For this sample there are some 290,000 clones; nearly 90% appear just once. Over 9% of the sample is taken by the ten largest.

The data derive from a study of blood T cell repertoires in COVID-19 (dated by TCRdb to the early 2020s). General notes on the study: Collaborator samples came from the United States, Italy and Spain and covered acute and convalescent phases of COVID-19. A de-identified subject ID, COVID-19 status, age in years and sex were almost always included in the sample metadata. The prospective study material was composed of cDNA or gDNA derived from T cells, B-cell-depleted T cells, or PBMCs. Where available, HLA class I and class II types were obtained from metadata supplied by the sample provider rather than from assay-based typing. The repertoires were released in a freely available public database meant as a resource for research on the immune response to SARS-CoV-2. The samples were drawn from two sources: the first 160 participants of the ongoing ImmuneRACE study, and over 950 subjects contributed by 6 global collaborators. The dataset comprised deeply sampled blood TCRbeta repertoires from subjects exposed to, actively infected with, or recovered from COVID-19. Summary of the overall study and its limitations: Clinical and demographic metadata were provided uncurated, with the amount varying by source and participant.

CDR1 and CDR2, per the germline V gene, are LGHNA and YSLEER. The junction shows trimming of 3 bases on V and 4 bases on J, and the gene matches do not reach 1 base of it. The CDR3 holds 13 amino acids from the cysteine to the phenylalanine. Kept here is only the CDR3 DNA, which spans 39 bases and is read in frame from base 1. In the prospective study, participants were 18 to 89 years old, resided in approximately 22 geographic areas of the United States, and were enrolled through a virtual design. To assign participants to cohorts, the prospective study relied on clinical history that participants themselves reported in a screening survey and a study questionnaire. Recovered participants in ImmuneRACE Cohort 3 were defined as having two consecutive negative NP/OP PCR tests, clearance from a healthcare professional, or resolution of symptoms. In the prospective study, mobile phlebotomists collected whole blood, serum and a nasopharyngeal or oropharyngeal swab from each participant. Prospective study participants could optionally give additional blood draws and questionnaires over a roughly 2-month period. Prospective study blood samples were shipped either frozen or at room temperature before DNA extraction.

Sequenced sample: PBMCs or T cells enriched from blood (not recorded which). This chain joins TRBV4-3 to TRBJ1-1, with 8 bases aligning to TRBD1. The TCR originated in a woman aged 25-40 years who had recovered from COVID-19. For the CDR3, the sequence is CASSQQGATEAFF. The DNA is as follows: TGCGCCAGCAGCCAGCAGGGGGCCACTGAAGCTTTCTTT.